This T cell receptor (beta chain) was observed in a study of human T cells and chemical hapten exposure. Study information: Small pooled library volume differences chiefly drove per-sample TCR yield variation. Study-wide results and caveats: No shift was seen in TCRs above 1 in 1000 frequency with DPC sensitization.

The study used a library that attached unique molecular identifiers to individual cDNA molecules. As originally analysed: Sample TCR counts, which ranged from roughly 20,000 to 750,000, had a median of approximately 94,000. Each CDR3 protein gets one entry after TCRdb re-called the RACE reads with MiXCR. The V and J calls were not made by the authors but by TCRdb's processing. The sample carries 35,000 to 50,000 distinct CDR3 sequences, around 3.6% recorded once. CDR3 size: 18 residues. This clonotype has ten or more counts. Its antigen is not identified. Time point specified: healthy volunteer bleed at 6 weeks. It was unfractionated whole blood from which total RNA was extracted.

The J gene is TRBJ1-2, the V gene TRBV12-2; TRBD1 was called by the table and not checked on the DNA. TRBV12-2 is assigned pseudogene status. The source of this sequence is a human donor in good health. Some clones in this sample may be carry-over from other donors' samples. Sequenced material: whole blood. This CDR3 reads CASRLGDWGQGLRYGYTF. CDR3 in DNA: TGTGCAAGTCGCTTAGGAGATTGGGGACAGGGGCTACGCTATGGCTACACCTTC.